Shown below are 9 T cell receptor beta chains from a single sample sequenced in a study of T cell responses to AZD1222 COVID-19 vaccine. TCRdb's table, derived via immunoSEQ multiplex PCR, lists solely in-frame clones and lacks some. The profile covers about 79,000 clones, with 83% appearing a single time and roughly 1.3% taken by the ten largest. Sequencing was performed on peripheral blood, taken 28 days after the second AZD1222 dose. These receptor sequences come from an adult who received the AZD1222 COVID-19 vaccine.

This clone was detected a few times. The chain combines TRBV5-1 with TRBJ1-1; 11 nucleotides agree with TRBD1. There are 14 residues in the CDR3. Germline V CDR1 and CDR2: SGHRS, YFSETQ. V lost 2 bases to trimming and J lost 5 bases; unmatched junction nucleotides: 2. Here the CDR3 DNA reads TGCGCCAGCAGCTTAGGACAGGGGGCGACTGAAGCTTTCTTT. It yields the protein CASSLGQGATEAFF.

V is TRBV4-1 and J is TRBJ2-3, with TRBD2 matching over 7 bases. The CDR3 is 18 residues long. Looked up from germline, CDR1 is MGHRA and CDR2 is YSYEKL. Trimming removed 1 base from V and 6 bases from J; junction bases left unmatched: 16. The CDR3 nucleotides read TGCGCCAGCAGCCAAGCCCCAGGCCGGGACTACGGTCTTGATACGCAGTATTTT. This gives the protein CASSQAPGRDYGLDTQYF.

A word on this clone: A read error may account for a junction end that differs from germline. The chain has TRBV4-3 and TRBJ2-1; 7 bases map to TRBD2. The CDR3 runs to 14 residues. In germline, CDR1 is LGHNA, CDR2 YSLEER. This CDR3 is CASSQGGSGNEQFF. The DNA of the CDR3 is TGCGCCAGCAGTCAAGGCGGTAGCGGGAATGAGCAGTTCTTC.

This clone is labeled medium-sized (0.01 to 0.1%). The chain couples TRBV19 to TRBJ1-1; possible D gene TRBD1, 5 bases. Trimming removed 3 bases from V and 4 bases from J, with 12 bases in between. Per the germline V gene, CDR1 is LNHDA and CDR2 is SQIVND (reference sequence). The CDR3 extends over 14 amino acids. CDR3 protein: CASSIGGSSTEAFF. For the CDR3, the DNA is TGTGCCAGTAGTATTGGGGGGTCGAGCACTGAAGCTTTCTTT.

The chain recombines TRBV9 with TRBJ1-2; tentative D call: TRBD1 (5 bases). The CDR3 extends over 15 amino acids. Germline CDR1 reads SGDLS; CDR2 reads YYNGEE. Trimming removed 1 base at V and 1 base at J, with 11 bases between. The CDR3 DNA sequence: TGTGCCAGCAGCGTATCGACAGTGAGTAACTATGGCTACACCTTC. Translation gives CASSVSTVSNYGYTF.

The CDR3 spells CANVDSASRRAFF. CDR3 DNA sequence: TGTGCCAACGTGGACAGCGCATCCCGGCGAGCTTTCTTT. The V call is TRBV5-4, the J call TRBJ1-1; TRBD1 is a possible D gene (6 bases). Germline CDR1 is SGHNT and CDR2 is YYREEE (reference sequence). The CDR3 runs 13 residues. Trimming left V 9 bases short and J 10 bases short, with 22 bases between.

The chain employs TRBV7-5 and TRBJ2-2; TRBD1 is the table's D call and was not checked against the DNA. TRBV7-5 is given as a pseudogene. The CDR3 extends over 16 amino acids. CDR3: CVRSLGTGRKTGELFF. The CDR3 coding sequence is TGTGTCAGAAGCTTAGGGACAGGGAGAAAGACCGGGGAGCTGTTTTTT.

The chain has TRBV7-2 and TRBJ2-7, with TRBD1 identical over 8 bases. CDR1 is SGHTA, CDR2 FQGNSA, per germline. The CDR3 is 15 residues long. With V trimmed by 4 bases and J by 6 bases, 11 bases remained unmatched. CDR3 nucleotide sequence: TGTGCCAGCAGCTCGGCACCGGGACAGGTCTTCGAGCAGTACTTC. Protein product: CASSSAPGQVFEQYF. The full variable domain, its missing parts supplied by reference TRBV7-2 and TRBJ2-7, is GAGVSQSPSNKVTEKGKDVELRCDPISGHTALYWYRQSLGQGLEFLIYFQGNSAPDKSGLPSDRFSAERTGGSVSTLTIQRTQQEDSAVYLCASSSAPGQVFEQYFGPGTRLTVT.

This rearrangement joins TRBV5-5 to TRBJ2-3; no definite D call. The CDR3 runs 13 residues. CDR1 and CDR2 from the germline V gene are SGHKS and YYEKEE (reference sequence). With 2 bases removed from V and 0 bases from J, the gap between germline ends came to 4 bases. CDR3 residues: CASSFGSTDTQYF. For the CDR3, the DNA is TGTGCCAGCAGCTTCGGGAGCACAGATACGCAGTATTTT.